This is a list of T cell receptor beta chains from one sample in a study of blood T cells in healthy people across ages. In TCRdb, the 5' RACE reads were re-called with MiXCR into one record per CDR3 protein. The sample records more than 1.4 million distinct CDR3 sequences, 40% to 50% being singletons. Sample: blood. The receptor set was obtained from a woman aged 18-29 years in good health. The CDR3 runs from the conserved cysteine through the conserved F or W. A D gene is named only where the DNA matches it firmly. Some rows have no size entry. The others give once, few or many, or a class for an expanded clone.

abundance	j_gene	v_gene	d_gene	CDR3aa	CDR3nt
NA	TRBJ2-1	TRBV14	TRBD2	CASSQGTSGSREQFF	TGTGCCAGCAGCCAAGGGACTAGCGGGAGCAGGGAGCAGTTCTTC
NA	TRBJ2-5	TRBV20-1	NA	CSASFSSEQYF	TGCAGTGCTAGTTTCAGTAGTGAGCAGTACTTC
few	TRBJ1-2	TRBV13	TRBD1	CASSGGTDSNYGYTF	TGTGCCAGCAGCGGGGGGACAGACTCTAACTATGGCTACACCTTC
NA	TRBJ2-1	TRBV7-9	NA	CASSLGRTALKDEQFF	TGTGCCAGCAGCTTAGGACGGACCGCCCTTAAGGATGAGCAGTTCTTC
few	TRBJ2-4	TRBV20-1	TRBD1	CSAGTDSKNIQYF	TGCAGTGCTGGGACAGATTCCAAAAACATTCAGTACTTC
once	TRBJ1-5	TRBV9	NA	CVSSVGRSNQPQHF	TGTGTCAGCAGCGTGGGGCGTTCCAATCAGCCCCAGCATTTT
NA	TRBJ1-1	TRBV6-2/TRBV6-3	TRBD1	CASTLGRGRLAEAFF	TGTGCCAGCACCCTAGGGAGGGGGCGGCTTGCTGAAGCTTTCTTT
NA	TRBJ1-1	TRBV10-3	NA	CAISEQDTEAFF	TGTGCCATCAGTGAGCAAGACACTGAAGCTTTCTTT
NA	TRBJ1-5	TRBV29-1	NA	CSVAWGGRSGNQPQHF	TGCAGCGTTGCATGGGGGGGCAGGTCGGGCAATCAGCCCCAGCATTTT
NA	TRBJ2-7	TRBV6-5	NA	CASMGAGGDKVYEQYF	TGTGCCAGCATGGGGGCCGGGGGTGACAAGGTATACGAGCAGTACTTC
NA	TRBJ2-3	TRBV29-1	TRBD2	CSVEAGRDTQYF	TGCAGCGTTGAGGCAGGGAGGGACACGCAGTATTTT
NA	TRBJ2-4	TRBV20-1	NA	CSASSGTVGQYF	TGCAGTGCTAGCTCCGGGACCGTTGGGCAGTACTTC
NA	TRBJ1-1	TRBV5-1	TRBD1	CASRPTGGHTEAFF	TGCGCCAGCAGACCAACAGGGGGCCACACTGAAGCTTTCTTT
NA	TRBJ2-3	TRBV20-1	TRBD2	CSASGGSPDTQYF	TGCAGTGCTAGCGGGGGGTCCCCAGATACGCAGTATTTT
once	TRBJ2-7	TRBV12-3/TRBV12-4	NA	CVSTLGSGQYF	TGTGTCAGCACCCTGGGGAGCGGGCAGTACTTC
NA	TRBJ2-7	TRBV5-1	TRBD1	CASSTRQGPHNEQYF	TGCGCCAGCAGCACGCGACAGGGTCCGCACAATGAGCAGTACTTC
NA	TRBJ2-7	TRBV20-1	TRBD2	CSARSRTSGSIQVDEQYF	TGCAGTGCTAGATCGAGAACTAGCGGGAGTATCCAGGTAGACGAGCAGTACTTC
NA	TRBJ1-2	TRBV7-9	TRBD1	CASSPPTGYRRKGYTF	TGTGCCAGCAGCCCACCGACAGGGTATAGGAGGAAGGGCTACACCTTC
NA	TRBJ2-7	TRBV7-3	NA	CASSQFPGVAYEQYF	TGTGCCAGCAGCCAATTTCCGGGGGTCGCCTACGAGCAGTACTTC
NA	TRBJ2-3	TRBV21-1	NA	CASSTYNPQGKRGTDTQYF	TGTGCCAGCAGCACTTATAACCCACAGGGGAAGCGAGGCACAGATACGCAGTATTTT
NA	TRBJ2-7	TRBV5-5	NA	CASSRQTSYEQYF	TGTGCCAGCAGTCGTCAAACATCCTACGAGCAGTACTTC
NA	TRBJ2-1	TRBV5-1	NA	CASSLWGGMNEQFF	TGCGCCAGCAGCTTGTGGGGGGGCATGAATGAGCAGTTCTTC
few	TRBJ2-3	TRBV20-1	NA	CSARTIIRGSSTDTQYF	TGCAGTGCTAGAACCATCATCCGGGGGTCTAGCACAGATACGCAGTATTTT
few	TRBJ2-7	TRBV15	NA	CATSRVRWGPYEQYF	TGTGCCACCAGCAGAGTCAGGTGGGGGCCCTACGAGCAGTACTTC
NA	TRBJ2-2	TRBV12-3/TRBV12-4	TRBD2	CASSSRTSGDAGELFF	TGTGCCAGCAGTTCCCGGACTAGCGGGGATGCCGGGGAGCTGTTTTTT
NA	TRBJ2-7	TRBV6-1	NA	CASSERGRGFYEQYF	TGTGCCAGCAGTGAACGCGGGCGAGGGTTCTACGAGCAGTACTTC
NA	TRBJ1-5	TRBV12-3/TRBV12-4	NA	CASSPNTNQPQHF	TGTGCCAGCAGCCCCAATACCAATCAGCCCCAGCATTTT
few	TRBJ2-4	TRBV6-1	TRBD1	CASSGPGTGADIQYF	TGTGCCAGCAGTGGCCCCGGGACAGGGGCGGACATTCAGTACTTC
few	TRBJ2-7	TRBV3-1	TRBD1	CASSQDGTVSYEQYF	TGTGCCAGCAGCCAAGACGGGACAGTCTCCTACGAGCAGTACTTC
NA	TRBJ2-1	TRBV28	NA	CASSFEGPNEQFF	TGTGCCAGCAGTTTCGAGGGGCCCAATGAGCAGTTCTTC
NA	TRBJ2-3	TRBV6-5	NA	CASSYSGGRTSTDTQYF	TGTGCCAGCAGTTACTCGGGGGGTCGTACTAGCACAGATACGCAGTATTTT
many	TRBJ2-3	TRBV5-1	NA	CASSFMQSADTQYF	TGCGCCAGCAGCTTTATGCAGTCAGCAGATACGCAGTATTTT
NA	TRBJ1-2	TRBV7-2	NA	CASSALSTQGDYGYTF	TGTGCTAGCAGCGCCCTCTCAACACAGGGCGACTATGGCTACACCTTC
NA	TRBJ2-3	TRBV27	NA	CASSPPVGTSDTQYF	TGTGCCAGCAGTCCTCCAGTTGGGACCTCAGATACGCAGTATTTT
many	TRBJ2-5	TRBV6-6	NA	CASSFSRVYNEQYF	TGTGCCAGCAGTTTTAGCAGAGTCTACAATGAGCAGTACTTC
few	TRBJ1-2	TRBV5-1	TRBD1	CASSPQTGGVHGYTF	TGCGCCAGCAGCCCCCAAACAGGGGGCGTGCATGGCTACACCTTC
NA	TRBJ2-1	TRBV29-1	TRBD2	CSTLGLAGGGSCNEQFF	TGCAGCACTCTCGGGCTAGCGGGGGGCGGCTCCTGCAATGAGCAGTTCTTC
NA	TRBJ2-3	TRBV7-9	NA	CASSVENTDTQYF	TGTGCCAGCAGTGTGGAAAACACAGATACGCAGTATTTT
NA	TRBJ2-1	TRBV15	TRBD2	CATSRTSGGSYNEQFF	TGTGCCACCAGCAGAACTAGCGGGGGTTCCTACAATGAGCAGTTCTTC